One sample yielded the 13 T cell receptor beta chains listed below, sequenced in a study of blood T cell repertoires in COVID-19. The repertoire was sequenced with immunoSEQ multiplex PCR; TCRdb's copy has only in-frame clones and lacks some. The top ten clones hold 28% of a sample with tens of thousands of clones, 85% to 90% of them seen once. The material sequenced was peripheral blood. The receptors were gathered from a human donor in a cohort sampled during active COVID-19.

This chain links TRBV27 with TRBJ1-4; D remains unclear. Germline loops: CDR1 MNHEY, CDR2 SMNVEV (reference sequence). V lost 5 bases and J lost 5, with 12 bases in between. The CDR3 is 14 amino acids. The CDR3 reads CASSLYAGNEKLFF. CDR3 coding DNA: TGTGCCAGCAGTCTTTACGCGGGGAATGAAAAACTGTTTTTT.

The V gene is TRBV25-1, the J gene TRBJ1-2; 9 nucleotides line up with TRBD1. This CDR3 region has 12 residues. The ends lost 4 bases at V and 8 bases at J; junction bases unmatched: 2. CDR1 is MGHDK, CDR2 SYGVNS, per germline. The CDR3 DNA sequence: TGTGCCAGCAGTGGGGACAGGGAAGGCTACACCTTC. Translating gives CASSGDREGYTF.

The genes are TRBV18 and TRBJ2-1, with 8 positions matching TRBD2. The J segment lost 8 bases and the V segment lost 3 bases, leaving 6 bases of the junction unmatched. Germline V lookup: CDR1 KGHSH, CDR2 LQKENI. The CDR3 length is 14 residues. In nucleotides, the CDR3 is TGTGCCAGCTCACCTTCGACTAGCGTTTATGAGCAGTTCTTC. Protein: CASSPSTSVYEQFF.

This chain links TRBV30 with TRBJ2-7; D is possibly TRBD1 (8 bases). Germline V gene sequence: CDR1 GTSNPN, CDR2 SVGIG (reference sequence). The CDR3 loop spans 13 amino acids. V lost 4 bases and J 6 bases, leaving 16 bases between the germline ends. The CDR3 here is CAWNPQGGVEQYF. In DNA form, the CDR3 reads TGTGCCTGGAATCCACAGGGGGGGGTCGAGCAGTACTTC.

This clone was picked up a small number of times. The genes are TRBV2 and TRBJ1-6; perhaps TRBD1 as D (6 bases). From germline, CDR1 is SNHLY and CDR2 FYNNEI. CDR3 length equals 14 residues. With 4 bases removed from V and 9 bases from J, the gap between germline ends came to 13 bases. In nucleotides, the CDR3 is TGTGCCAGCAGTGTTGGACAGCCTTCTTCACCCCTCCACTTT. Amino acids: CASSVGQPSSPLHF.

CDR3 sequence: CASADSSGTDTQYF. The DNA for the CDR3 is TGTGCCAGCGCAGACTCTTCGGGCACAGATACGCAGTATTTT. The genes are TRBV11-2 and TRBJ2-3; D is ambiguous. The germline CDR1 and CDR2 sequences are SGHAT and FQNNGV. V was pared by 8 bases and J by 1 base, with 13 bases between. The CDR3 loop spans 14 amino acids.

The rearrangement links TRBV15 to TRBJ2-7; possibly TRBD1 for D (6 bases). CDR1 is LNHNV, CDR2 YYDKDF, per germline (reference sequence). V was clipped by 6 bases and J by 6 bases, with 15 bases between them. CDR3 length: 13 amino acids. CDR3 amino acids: CATRDSGGLEQYF. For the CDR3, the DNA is TGTGCCACCAGGGACAGCGGCGGACTCGAGCAGTACTTC.

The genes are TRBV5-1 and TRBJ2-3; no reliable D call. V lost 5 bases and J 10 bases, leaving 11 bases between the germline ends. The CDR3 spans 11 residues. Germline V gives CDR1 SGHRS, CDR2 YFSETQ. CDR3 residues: CASSETFAQYF. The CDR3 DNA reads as TGCGCCAGCAGTGAGACATTCGCGCAGTATTTT.

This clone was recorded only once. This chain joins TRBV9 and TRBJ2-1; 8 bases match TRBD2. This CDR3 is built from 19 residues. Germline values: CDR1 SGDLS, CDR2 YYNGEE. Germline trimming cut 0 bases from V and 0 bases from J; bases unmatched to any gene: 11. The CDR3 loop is CASSVVGSGAVLSYNEQFF. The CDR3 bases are TGTGCCAGCAGCGTAGTGGGTAGCGGGGCGGTACTCTCCTACAATGAGCAGTTCTTC.

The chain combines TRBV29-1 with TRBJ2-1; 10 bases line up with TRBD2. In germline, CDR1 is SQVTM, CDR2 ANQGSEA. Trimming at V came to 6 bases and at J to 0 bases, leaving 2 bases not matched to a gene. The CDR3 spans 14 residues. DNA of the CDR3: TGCAGCGTCTCTAGCGGGAGCTCCTACAATGAGCAGTTCTTC. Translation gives CSVSSGSSYNEQFF.

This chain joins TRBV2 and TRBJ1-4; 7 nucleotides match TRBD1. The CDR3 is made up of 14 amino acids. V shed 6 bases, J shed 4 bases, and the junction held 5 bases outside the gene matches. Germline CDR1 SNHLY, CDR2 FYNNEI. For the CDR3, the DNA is TGTGCCAGCAGACAGGGACAGATTAATGAAAAACTGTTTTTT. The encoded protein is CASRQGQINEKLFF.

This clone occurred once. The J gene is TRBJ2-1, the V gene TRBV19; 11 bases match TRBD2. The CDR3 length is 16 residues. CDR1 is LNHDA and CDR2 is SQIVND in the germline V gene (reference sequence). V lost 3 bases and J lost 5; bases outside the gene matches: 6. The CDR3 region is CASSMIAGGIDNEQFF. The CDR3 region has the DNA TGTGCCAGTAGTATGATAGCGGGGGGGATTGACAATGAGCAGTTCTTC.

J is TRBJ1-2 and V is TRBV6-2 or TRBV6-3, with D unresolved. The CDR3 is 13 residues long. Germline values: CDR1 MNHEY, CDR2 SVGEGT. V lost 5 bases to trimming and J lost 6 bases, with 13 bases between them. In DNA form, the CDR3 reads TGTGCCAGCAGTCGCCGGGGTGGTGATGGCTACACCTTC. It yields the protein CASSRRGGDGYTF.